These 2 T cell receptor beta chains were all obtained from the same sample, sequenced in a study of blood T cell repertoires in COVID-19. Sequenced by immunoSEQ multiplex PCR; TCRdb stores in-frame clones only, minus some. The top ten hold 9.5% to 15% of the sample, which has roughly 250,000 clones, roughly nine tenths seen once. The sequenced material came from peripheral blood. These receptors all stem from a woman aged 25 to 45 with COVID-19, enrolled during active disease.

The V gene is TRBV5-6, the J gene TRBJ2-1; TRBD2 matches 9 bases. The CDR3 totals 12 residues. Per the germline V gene, CDR1 is SGHDT and CDR2 is YYEEEE. With 2 bases clipped from V and 15 bases from J, the junction kept 6 bases outside the gene matches. In nucleotides, the CDR3 is TGTGCCAGCAGCTTAGTTAGCGGGGGACCGTTCTTC. Protein product: CASSLVSGGPFF.

The chain joins TRBV28 to TRBJ2-7; 7 positions match TRBD2. The ends lost 5 bases at V and 2 bases at J; junction bases unmatched: 9. The CDR3 runs 15 residues. The germline CDR1 and CDR2 sequences are MDHEN and SYDVKM. CDR3 nucleotide sequence: TGTGCCAGCAGTCCATGGGGGGGAGGGGCCTACGAGCAGTACTTC. It encodes CASSPWGGGAYEQYF.